A single sample is the source of the 5 T cell receptor beta chains below, sequenced in a study of blood T cell repertoires in COVID-19. Profiling relied on immunoSEQ multiplex PCR, and the TCRdb table lists in-frame clones only, not all of them. This table holds some 350,000 clones, roughly 86% found once. Material: peripheral blood. These receptors came from a woman between 65 and 79 years old with COVID-19, enrolled during active disease.

The V and J genes are TRBV27 and TRBJ1-5; 7 bases agree with TRBD1. The J segment lost 8 bases and the V segment lost 3 bases, leaving 7 bases of the junction unmatched. The CDR3 totals 14 residues. Germline V gene sequence: CDR1 MNHEY, CDR2 SMNVEV (reference sequence). CDR3 loop: CASSFYQGTEPQHF. The CDR3 coding sequence is TGTGCCAGCAGTTTCTACCAGGGGACAGAGCCCCAGCATTTT.

V usage is TRBV6-5 and J usage is TRBJ1-1; 7 bases line up with TRBD1. The trim removed 7 bases at V and 11 bases at J, leaving 4 bases unmatched. Per the germline V gene, CDR1 is MNHEY and CDR2 is SVGAGI. There are 10 residues in the CDR3. CDR3 residues: CASTSQGAFF. CDR3 nucleotides: TGTGCCAGCACTTCACAGGGGGCTTTCTTT.

This clone appeared a few times. CDR3 amino acids: CASSDTGFQPQHF. As DNA, the CDR3 is TGTGCCAGCAGCGACACTGGATTTCAGCCCCAGCATTTT. The chain employs TRBV6-5 and TRBJ1-5; no clear D. The length of the CDR3 is 13 residues. The germline CDR1 and CDR2 sequences are MNHEY and SVGAGI. Deletions cut 6 bases from V and 6 bases from J, with 12 bases between.

The V call is TRBV6-1, the J call TRBJ2-2; 12 bases map to TRBD2. Trimming at V came to 3 bases and at J to 4 bases, leaving 9 bases not matched to a gene. Germline lookup yields CDR1 MNHNS and CDR2 SASEGT. CDR3 size: 18 residues. CDR3 in amino acids: CASSDIGLAGHFTGELFF. Here the CDR3 DNA reads TGTGCCAGCAGTGACATAGGACTAGCGGGGCACTTCACCGGGGAGCTGTTTTTT.

The V gene is TRBV7-3, the J gene TRBJ2-7, with 8 bases lining up with TRBD2. The CDR3 runs 15 residues. Per the germline V gene, CDR1 is SGHTA and CDR2 is FQGTGA. With V trimmed by 6 bases and J by 0 bases, 7 bases remained unmatched. The CDR3 region is CASSLTSGPSYEQYF. CDR3 nucleotides: TGTGCCAGCAGTCTTACTAGCGGACCCTCCTACGAGCAGTACTTC.